The clone carrying this TCR beta chain was recorded a few times. What it binds is unknown. Autoimmune disease history or systemic immunosuppression disqualified patients. The sample belongs to a study of OX40 agonist ivuxolimab in advanced cancers. Across the whole study: Roughly two fifths of patients had received prior checkpoint inhibitor therapy. Study results and caveats: The study did not work out the antigen specificity of the expanded peripheral T cells.

The CDR3 has 15 amino acids. Germline CDR1 and CDR2: SGDLS and YYNGEE. V was pared by 4 bases and J by 1 base, with 6 bases of the junction left unmatched. The protocol was immunoSEQ multiplex PCR, while the TCRdb copy is restricted to in-frame clones and leaves out a portion. The data show roughly 76,000 clones, 85% seen once. The TCR originated in an adult with an advanced solid tumor such as melanoma, head and neck, liver or kidney cancer. The V gene is TRBV9, the J gene TRBJ2-3; 7 nucleotides line up with TRBD1. The starting material was CD4+ or CD8+ T cells sorted from blood, obtained in a trial of the OX40 agonist ivuxolimab. Written as DNA, the CDR3 is TGTGCCAGCAGCCCAAGGGGACAGCGCACAGATACGCAGTATTTT. Amino acid sequence: CASSPRGQRTDTQYF.